One sample yielded the 11 T cell receptor beta chains listed below, sequenced in a study of cytomegalovirus exposure and HLA in healthy donors. PCR primers comprised 60 Vbeta and 13 Jbeta primers. Measured with immunoSEQ multiplex PCR; TCRdb has only the in-frame clones, and not every one. The sample contains roughly 120,000 clones, 77% of which appear only once. Sequencing was done on a sample of PBMCs. The receptors stem from a man younger than 30 in good health and CMV-seropositive.

V is TRBV25-1 and J is TRBJ2-1; weak D call: TRBD1 (5 bases). The CDR3 spans 16 residues. The V gene's germline CDR1 is MGHDK and CDR2 SYGVNS. V lost 4 bases, J lost 0 bases, and 13 bases lay in between. CDR3 protein: CASSVTSGPSYNEQFF. CDR3 in DNA: TGTGCCAGCAGTGTCACTTCAGGGCCCTCCTACAATGAGCAGTTCTTC.

The chain has TRBV5-1 and TRBJ1-2; D gene unclear. This CDR3 contains 14 residues. With 0 bases removed from V and 8 bases from J, the gap between germline ends came to 14 bases. Germline values: CDR1 SGHRS, CDR2 YFSETQ. CDR3 nucleotides: TGCGCCAGCAGCTTGGGCTTTGGTGGGGAGGGCTACACCTTC. It codes for CASSLGFGGEGYTF.

The CDR3 loop reads CASSRGNRDYGYTF. The CDR3 DNA reads as TGTGCCAGCAGCCGAGGGAATCGCGACTATGGCTACACCTTC. The J gene is TRBJ1-2, the V gene TRBV7-6; D uncertain. The CDR3 contains 14 residues. The germline gives CDR1 SGHVS, CDR2 FNYEAQ. V lost 5 bases, J lost 3 bases, and 13 bases lay in between.

The V call is TRBV5-1, the J call TRBJ1-1; 11 bases agree with TRBD1. V lost 3 bases, J lost 1 base, and 2 bases stayed unmatched. The CDR3 loop spans 15 amino acids. CDR1 and CDR2 from the germline V gene are SGHRS and YFSETQ. CDR3 protein: CASSSGTGGNTEAFF. CDR3 bases: TGCGCCAGCAGCTCGGGGACAGGGGGGAACACTGAAGCTTTCTTT.

V usage is TRBV11-3 and J usage is TRBJ1-1; 9 bases fit TRBD1. V lost 2 bases, J lost 4 bases, and 5 bases stayed unmatched. CDR3 length: 15 amino acids. Germline assignment: CDR1 SGHNT and CDR2 YENEEA. In DNA form, the CDR3 reads TGTGCCAGCAGCTTAATCGGGACAGGGCCCACTGAAGCTTTCTTT. The encoded protein is CASSLIGTGPTEAFF.

This clone was seen a handful of times. This chain links TRBV25-1 with TRBJ1-2, with D unresolved. The V gene's germline CDR1 is MGHDK and CDR2 SYGVNS. The CDR3 sequence is 14 residues long. Trimming stripped 3 bases from V and 2 bases from J, with 10 bases between. This CDR3 reads CASSDPSRNYGYTF. In nucleotides, the CDR3 is TGTGCCAGCAGTGATCCCAGTCGAAACTATGGCTACACCTTC.

This clone was recorded a few times. The V call is TRBV6-1, the J call TRBJ1-2; 9 bases match TRBD1. J lost 4 bases, V lost 7 bases, and 10 bases had no gene match. CDR3 length equals 15 residues. Germline assignment: CDR1 MNHNS and CDR2 SASEGT. Written as DNA, the CDR3 is TGTGCCAGCATAGGGACAGGGTTTAGTATCTATGGCTACACCTTC. Amino acid sequence: CASIGTGFSIYGYTF.

The gene calls are TRBV2 and TRBJ1-1, with 11 nucleotides matching TRBD1. The germline V gene has CDR1 SNHLY and CDR2 FYNNEI. The V and J ends lost 5 bases and 0 bases, in that order; junction bases with no gene match: 2. This CDR3 is 15 amino acids long. The CDR3 here is CASSRTGGMNTEAFF. In nucleotides, the CDR3 is TGTGCCAGCAGTAGGACAGGGGGCATGAACACTGAAGCTTTCTTT.

V and J are TRBV28 and TRBJ2-2, with 9 nucleotides matching TRBD2. CDR3 length equals 14 residues. V gave up 6 bases and J gave up 6 bases; unmatched junction bases: 5. The germline V gene encodes CDR1 MDHEN and CDR2 SYDVKM. The CDR3 region is CASRPSGTPGELFF. The CDR3 nucleotides are TGTGCCAGCAGGCCTAGCGGGACCCCCGGGGAGCTGTTTTTT.

The V and J genes are TRBV19 and TRBJ1-1; perhaps TRBD1 as D (5 bases). The length of the CDR3 is 14 residues. Germline CDR1 LNHDA, CDR2 SQIVND (reference sequence). Between the trimmed V and J ends, which lost 1 base and 1 base, there was a span of 7 bases. The CDR3 reads CASSIGGENTEAFF. The CDR3 DNA reads TGTGCCAGTAGTATAGGGGGGGAGAACACTGAAGCTTTCTTT. Looking up the rest from reference TRBV19 and TRBJ1-1 gives the full variable domain: DGGITQSPKYLFRKEGQNVTLSCEQNLNHDAMYWYRQDPGQGLRLIYYSQIVNDFQKGDIAEGYSVSREKKESFPLTVTSAQKNPTAFYLCASSIGGENTEAFFGQGTRLTVV.

This chain uses TRBV7-6 with TRBJ1-3; D is uncertain. Trimming pared 5 bases from V and 0 bases from J, leaving 17 bases between. There are 17 residues in the CDR3. Germline V gene sequence: CDR1 SGHVS, CDR2 FNYEAQ. The CDR3 DNA sequence: TGTGCCAGCAGCCCAGACACCTATACTTTCTCTGGAAACACCATATATTTT. It translates to CASSPDTYTFSGNTIYF.